Sequencing of this T cell receptor beta chain was carried out in a study of blood T cell repertoires in COVID-19. Study-level information: Acute and convalescent COVID-19 specimens originated in the United States, Italy and Spain. From T cells, B-cell-depleted T cells, or PBMCs came the material, which was cDNA or gDNA.

Original methodology: Amplification of reference gene primers provided the estimated nucleated cell counts. Sequenced by immunoSEQ multiplex PCR; TCRdb stores in-frame clones only, minus some. V, J and clone size are those of that table, while D and trimming were read from the DNA. Of approximately 210,000 clones in the sample, more than 70% are singletons; the top ten hold approximately 2.9%. This clone has a single count. Trimming took off 0 bases at V and 4 bases at J, with 16 bases between the two ends. The germline V gene has CDR1 SGHDT and CDR2 YYEEEE. The length of the CDR3 is 16 residues. The sequence was collected from a man aged 50 to 59 with active or convalescent COVID-19. The chain employs TRBV5-6 and TRBJ1-1, with D unclear. Sequencing was performed on peripheral blood. DNA for the CDR3: TGTGCCAGCAGCTTGGGACTAGAGAAATCGGCCACTGAAGCTTTCTTT. Protein sequence: CASSLGLEKSATEAFF.